These 29 T cell receptor beta chains came from one sample sequenced in a study of human T cells and chemical hapten exposure. Total RNA was extracted from unfractionated whole blood. TCRdb re-called the 5' RACE reads through MiXCR, storing one row per CDR3 protein. The sample consists of tens of thousands of distinct CDR3 sequences, 6.5% to 8.5% of them appearing once. Receptor source: a male donor in good health.

This clonotype was detected many times. The chain uses TRBV12-3 or TRBV12-4 and TRBJ1-1, with D hard to call. The V and J ends lost 8 bases and 2 bases respectively, with 6 bases between them. The CDR3 sequence is 11 residues long. The CDR3 spells CASSGNTEAFF. In DNA, the CDR3 is TGTGCCAGCTCGGGTAACACTGAAGCTTTCTTT.

This clonotype was seen repeatedly, ten times or more. V usage is TRBV3-1 and J usage is TRBJ2-4, with TRBD1 matching over 7 bases. CDR3 length: 15 amino acids. The germline V gene has CDR1 LGHDT and CDR2 YNNKEL (reference sequence). The ends lost 1 base at V and 3 bases at J; junction bases unmatched: 3. The CDR3 region is CASSQVRDSKNIQYF. The CDR3 DNA follows: TGTGCCAGCAGCCAAGTCCGGGACAGCAAAAACATTCAGTACTTC.

J is TRBJ2-3 and V is TRBV3-1; D not certain. The CDR3 consists of 12 residues. In germline, CDR1 is LGHDT, CDR2 YNNKEL (reference sequence). V was shortened by 2 bases and J by 4 bases, with 4 bases between the two germline ends. CDR3 in DNA: TGTGCCAGCAGCCAACAGGCAGATACGCAGTATTTT. Protein: CASSQQADTQYF.

This clonotype was detected ten times or more. The rearrangement links TRBV10-3 to TRBJ1-1; D is uncertain. Germline V CDR1 and CDR2: ENHRY, SYGVKD. V lost 11 bases to trimming and J lost 6 bases, with 19 bases between them. The CDR3 sequence is 13 residues long. CDR3 DNA: TGTGCCGTCGGAGATGGGGAACTCTCTGAAGCTTTCTTT. This sequence encodes CAVGDGELSEAFF.

The chain couples TRBV7-2 to TRBJ1-6, with 7 bases that match TRBD1. This CDR3 is 16 amino acids long. CDR1 SGHTA and CDR2 FQGNSA come from the germline V gene. Trimming cost V 3 bases and J 4 bases; bases outside gene matches: 6. As DNA, the CDR3 is TGTGCCAGCAGCTTCAGGACAGGTGGATATAATTCACCCCTCCACTTT. It translates to CASSFRTGGYNSPLHF.

This clonotype was counted at least ten times. This chain joins TRBV12-3 or TRBV12-4 and TRBJ2-3, with D tentatively TRBD1 (5 bases). The CDR3 contains 15 residues. V lost 6 bases and J 7 bases, leaving 20 bases between the germline ends. CDR3 nucleotide sequence: TGTGCCAGCAGCCTCGGACAACCTGGGGTGTATACGCAGTATTTT. This translates into CASSLGQPGVYTQYF.

The chain combines TRBV3-1 with TRBJ2-7; D remains unclear. V dropped 1 base and J dropped 6 bases, with 7 bases sitting between them. In germline, CDR1 is LGHDT, CDR2 YNNKEL (reference sequence). This CDR3 region has 12 residues. CDR3 bases: TGTGCCAGCAGCCAAGCCTCAAGCGAGCAGTACTTC. Translated, it gives CASSQASSEQYF.

This clonotype was seen a few times. This chain uses TRBV7-9 with TRBJ1-3; no firm D call. CDR3 length: 16 residues. With 5 bases removed from V and 0 bases from J, the gap between germline ends came to 14 bases. CDR1 is SEHNR, CDR2 FQNEAQ, per germline (reference sequence). The CDR3 DNA follows: TGTGCCAGCAGCACCACCGCAGGAAACTCTGGAAACACCATATATTTT. It yields the protein CASSTTAGNSGNTIYF.

This clonotype has a count of ten or more. The chain has TRBV25-1 and TRBJ2-3; 9 nucleotides align to TRBD1. Per the germline V gene, CDR1 is MGHDK and CDR2 is SYGVNS. V trimming: 6 bases; J trimming: 3 bases; junction bases outside the gene matches: 1. This CDR3 comprises 13 residues. The CDR3 DNA follows: TGTGCCAGCAGCGGGACAGGGACAGATACGCAGTATTTT. As protein: CASSGTGTDTQYF.

This rearrangement joins TRBV19 to TRBJ2-7, with D tentatively TRBD1 or TRBD2 (5 bases each). V was trimmed by 1 base and J by 3 bases, leaving 10 bases between them. Germline CDR1 LNHDA, CDR2 SQIVND (reference sequence). This CDR3 spans 14 amino acids. CDR3 DNA: TGTGCCAGTAGTATAGGATGGGACGGCTACGAGCAGTACTTC. Its translation is CASSIGWDGYEQYF. The complete variable domain, with remaining parts taken from reference TRBV19 and TRBJ2-7, reads DGGITQSPKYLFRKEGQNVTLSCEQNLNHDAMYWYRQDPGQGLRLIYYSQIVNDFQKGDIAEGYSVSREKKESFPLTVTSAQKNPTAFYLCASSIGWDGYEQYFGPGTRLTVT.

This clonotype appeared many times. The V call is TRBV3-1, the J call TRBJ2-2; TRBD2 matches at 8 bases. This CDR3 has 20 residues. Germline loops: CDR1 LGHDT, CDR2 YNNKEL (reference sequence). V lost 1 base to trimming and J lost 1 base; unmatched junction nucleotides: 14. The CDR3: CASSQVIERESYQNTGELFF. CDR3 DNA sequence: TGTGCCAGCAGCCAAGTCATAGAGCGGGAGAGCTACCAGAACACCGGGGAGCTGTTTTTT.

This clonotype showed up many times. The chain uses TRBV12-3 or TRBV12-4 and TRBJ2-4, with D tentatively TRBD1 or TRBD2 (7 bases each). The CDR3 is made up of 16 amino acids. The V end lost 3 bases, the J end lost 4 bases, and 16 bases lay between the germline ends. CDR3 loop: CASSFWQGGQKNIQYF. The CDR3 nucleotides read TGTGCCAGCAGTTTCTGGCAGGGGGGGCAGAAAAACATTCAGTACTTC.

This clonotype was seen ten or more times. V and J are TRBV6-6 and TRBJ1-6; D is unclear. The germline CDR1 and CDR2 sequences are MNHNY and SVGAGI (reference sequence). The CDR3 spans 14 residues. The germline V and J ends were trimmed by 5 bases and 7 bases, with 12 bases remaining between them. The CDR3 nucleotides are TGTGCCAGCAGTCGGGCCCAGGAGAATTCACCCCTCCACTTT. Translated: CASSRAQENSPLHF.

This clonotype occurred many times. The rearrangement uses TRBV7-8 and TRBJ2-7, with 8 bases aligning to TRBD2. The CDR3 loop spans 16 amino acids. The germline CDR1 and CDR2 sequences are SGHVS and FQNEAQ. J was trimmed by 2 bases and V by 2 bases; bases with no gene match: 8. CDR3: CASSLNLAGLAYEQYF. The CDR3 bases are TGTGCCAGCAGCTTAAATTTGGCGGGACTAGCCTACGAGCAGTACTTC.

Many counts were recorded for this clonotype. CDR3 residues: CASSLGAENNSPLHF. CDR3 nucleotides: TGTGCCAGCAGTTTGGGTGCGGAGAATAATTCACCCCTCCACTTT. The chain joins TRBV12-3 or TRBV12-4 to TRBJ1-6; no firm D call. Trimming shortened V by 3 bases and J by 5 bases, and 11 bases separated the two germline ends. The CDR3 length is 15 residues.

This clonotype appeared a few times. The chain employs TRBV5-1 and TRBJ1-1, with no clear D. V was pared by 1 base and J by 1 base, with 5 bases between. CDR1 is SGHRS, CDR2 YFSETQ, per germline. CDR3 length equals 13 residues. CDR3 loop: CASSLMTNTEAFF. The CDR3, as DNA: TGCGCCAGCAGCTTGATGACGAACACTGAAGCTTTCTTT. Based on the CDR3 plus reference TRBV5-1 and TRBJ1-1, the full variable domain is KAGVTQTPRYLIKTRGQQVTLSCSPISGHRSVSWYQQTPGQGLQFLFEYFSETQRNKGNFPGRFSGRQFSNSRSEMNVSTLELGDSALYLCASSLMTNTEAFFGQGTRLTVV.

The CDR3 reads CASSLGGAGGSPLHF. Written as DNA, the CDR3 is TGTGCCAGCAGCTTAGGGGGGGCCGGGGGGTCACCCCTCCACTTT. The chain has TRBV7-9 and TRBJ1-6; D perhaps matches TRBD1 (6 bases). The germline V gene has CDR1 SEHNR and CDR2 FQNEAQ (reference sequence). The CDR3 spans 15 residues. V was cut by 1 base and J by 10 bases, with 14 bases left in between.

A few counts support this clonotype. This chain connects TRBV12-3 or TRBV12-4 to TRBJ2-3, with D unclear. This CDR3 has 17 residues. Deletions cut 3 bases from V and 1 base from J, with 17 bases between. DNA of the CDR3: TGTGCCAGCAGTTTTTCGTCCTCTCGTCCAGGCACAGATACGCAGTATTTT. It translates to CASSFSSSRPGTDTQYF.

About this clonotype: A single base separates this from a much larger clone, so it may be a read error. The chain uses TRBV20-1 and TRBJ1-4, with 7 bases that match TRBD1. The germline gives CDR1 DFQATT, CDR2 SNEGSKA (reference sequence). The CDR3 has 13 amino acids. J lost 7 bases, V lost 2 bases, and 4 bases had no gene match. This CDR3 is CSARQTGSEKLFF. Written as DNA, the CDR3 is TGCAGTGCTAGACAGACAGGGAGTGAAAAACTGTTTTTT.

This clonotype was observed a few times. The chain links TRBV29-1 to TRBJ1-1, with TRBD1 matching 8 bases. The ends lost 5 bases at V and 4 bases at J; junction bases unmatched: 6. CDR3 length equals 13 residues. CDR1 is SQVTM, CDR2 ANQGSEA, per germline. This chain's CDR3 is CSVLPRGLTEAFF. CDR3 coding DNA: TGCAGCGTTTTACCCAGGGGGCTCACTGAAGCTTTCTTT.

This clonotype was counted ten times or more. The chain employs TRBV12-3 or TRBV12-4 and TRBJ1-4; the D is unclear. Trimming pared 3 bases from V and 8 bases from J, leaving 4 bases between. The CDR3 sequence is 11 residues long. The CDR3 sequence is CASSFLEKLFF. The CDR3 nucleotides are TGTGCCAGCAGTTTTTTAGAAAAACTGTTTTTT.

This clonotype was detected ten times or more. This rearrangement joins TRBV10-1 to TRBJ2-3; 8 bases align to TRBD1. The CDR3 sequence is 15 residues long. Germline loops: CDR1 WNHNN, CDR2 SYGVQD (reference sequence). The V gene end was trimmed by 5 bases and the J gene end by 4 bases; junction bases not matched to a gene: 8. This chain's CDR3 is CASSLGTGGSDTQYF. CDR3 DNA sequence: TGCGCCAGCAGTCTCGGGACAGGAGGGTCAGATACGCAGTATTTT.

The gene calls are TRBV7-3 and TRBJ1-1; D perhaps matches TRBD1 (5 bases). V dropped 5 bases and J dropped 7 bases, with 17 bases sitting between them. The CDR3 length is 14 residues. CDR1 is SGHTA, CDR2 FQGTGA, per germline. Here the CDR3 reads CASSPYAGPGEAFF. The CDR3 DNA reads TGTGCCAGCAGCCCTTATGCAGGGCCGGGTGAAGCTTTCTTT.

The chain employs TRBV14 and TRBJ1-4; unclear D gene. Germline V lookup: CDR1 SGHDN, CDR2 FVKESK. The CDR3 contains 18 residues. Trimming stripped 0 bases from V and 2 bases from J, with 16 bases between. CDR3 loop: CASSQDLRRNHTNEKLFF. The CDR3 DNA follows: TGTGCCAGCAGCCAAGATCTTCGGAGGAACCATACTAATGAAAAACTGTTTTTT. Using reference TRBV14 and TRBJ1-4 for the parts outside the CDR3, the full variable domain is EAGVTQFPSHSVIEKGQTVTLRCDPISGHDNLYWYRRVMGKEIKFLLHFVKESKQDESGMPNNRFLAERTGGTYSTLKVQPAELEDSGVYFCASSQDLRRNHTNEKLFFGSGTQLSVL.

The sample holds many counts of this clonotype. The V and J genes are TRBV3-1 and TRBJ1-3; D is undetermined. The germline V and J ends were trimmed by 0 bases and 0 bases, with 6 bases remaining between them. The V gene's germline CDR1 is LGHDT and CDR2 YNNKEL (reference sequence). The length of the CDR3 is 15 residues. Here the CDR3 DNA reads TGTGCCAGCAGCCAAGATCCGACCTCTGGAAACACCATATATTTT. Translating gives CASSQDPTSGNTIYF.

The genes are TRBV10-3 and TRBJ2-7; a possible D gene is TRBD1 (6 bases). The length of the CDR3 is 18 residues. The V gene lost 3 bases and the J gene lost 2 bases, with 23 bases spanning the gap. Germline CDR1 reads ENHRY; CDR2 reads SYGVKD. For the CDR3, the DNA is TGTGCCATCAGTGACCCGACTTTAGCATGGGACACACCCTACGAGCAGTACTTC. Translation gives CAISDPTLAWDTPYEQYF.

The rearrangement uses TRBV3-1 and TRBJ2-7; TRBD1 matches at 8 bases. Per germline, CDR1 LGHDT and CDR2 YNNKEL (reference sequence). Unmatched junction bases numbered 11, after V lost 3 bases and J lost 1 base. The CDR3 consists of 17 residues. The chain's CDR3 is CASSHGQGRRSSYEQYF. DNA of the CDR3: TGTGCCAGCAGCCATGGACAGGGAAGACGAAGTTCCTACGAGCAGTACTTC.

The rearrangement uses TRBV7-6 and TRBJ2-7; D is uncertain. Trimming pared 6 bases from V and 6 bases from J, leaving 15 bases between. The CDR3 covers 13 residues. The germline gives CDR1 SGHVS, CDR2 FNYEAQ. CDR3 sequence reads: CASRPSGGSEQYF. The DNA for the CDR3 is TGTGCCAGCAGACCTTCCGGTGGAAGCGAGCAGTACTTC.

The rearrangement links TRBV15 to TRBJ2-7; the match to TRBD1 covers 8 bases. Germline V gene data show CDR1 as LNHNV and CDR2 as YYDKDF (reference sequence). This CDR3 is 17 amino acids long. V gave up 0 bases and J gave up 3 bases; unmatched junction bases: 10. CDR3 in DNA: TGTGCCACCAGCAGAGATGGCCCGGGACAGGAATACTACGAGCAGTACTTC. Its protein is CATSRDGPGQEYYEQYF.